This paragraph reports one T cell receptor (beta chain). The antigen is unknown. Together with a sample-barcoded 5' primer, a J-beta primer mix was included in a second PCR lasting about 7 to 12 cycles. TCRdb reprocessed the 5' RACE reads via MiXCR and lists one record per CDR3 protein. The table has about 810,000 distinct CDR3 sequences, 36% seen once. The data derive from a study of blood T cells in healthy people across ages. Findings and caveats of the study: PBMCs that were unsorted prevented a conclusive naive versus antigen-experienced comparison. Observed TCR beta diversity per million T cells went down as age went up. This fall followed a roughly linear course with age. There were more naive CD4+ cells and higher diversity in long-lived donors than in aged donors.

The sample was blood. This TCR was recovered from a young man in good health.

In nucleotides, the CDR3 is TGCAGTGTGCGGGTCTCTAGCACAGATACGCAGTATTTT. Protein: CSVRVSSTDTQYF. The J gene is TRBJ2-3, the V gene TRBV20-1, with D possibly being TRBD2 (5 bases). This CDR3 region has 13 residues. Germline lookup yields CDR1 DFQATT and CDR2 SNEGSKA (reference sequence). Trimming took off 7 bases at V and 0 bases at J, with 11 bases between the two ends.